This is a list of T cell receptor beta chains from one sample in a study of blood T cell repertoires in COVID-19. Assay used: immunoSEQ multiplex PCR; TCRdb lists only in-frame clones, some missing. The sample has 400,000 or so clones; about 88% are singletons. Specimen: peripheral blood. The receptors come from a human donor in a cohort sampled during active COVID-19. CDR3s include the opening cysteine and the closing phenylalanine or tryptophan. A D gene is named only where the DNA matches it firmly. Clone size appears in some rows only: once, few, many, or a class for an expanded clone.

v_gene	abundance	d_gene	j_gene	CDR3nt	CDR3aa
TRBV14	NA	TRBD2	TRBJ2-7	TGTGCCAGCAGCCAAGTGAGGGAGGGCGAGCAGTACTTC	CASSQVREGEQYF
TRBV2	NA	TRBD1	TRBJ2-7	TGTGCCAGCAGGAGGGACAGCTCCGAGCAGTACTTC	CASRRDSSEQYF
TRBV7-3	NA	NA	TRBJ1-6	TGTGCCAGCAGCTTAGAGGGGGATTCACCCCTCCACTTT	CASSLEGDSPLHF
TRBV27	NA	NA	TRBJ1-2	TGTGCCAGCAGTTTAAGGGGGGGACATGGCTACACCTTC	CASSLRGGHGYTF
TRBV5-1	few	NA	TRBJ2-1	TGCGCCAGCAGCTCACAACAGGGTATTGATGAGCAGTTCTTC	CASSSQQGIDEQFF
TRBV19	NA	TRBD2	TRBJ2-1	TGTGCCACCAATAGCGGGGGCTTCTACAATGAGCAGTTCTTC	CATNSGGFYNEQFF
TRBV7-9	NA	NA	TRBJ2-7	TGTGCCAGCAGCCCAGAATCCTACGAGCAGTACTTC	CASSPESYEQYF
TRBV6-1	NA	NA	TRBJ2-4	TGTGCCAGCAGTGAGGCGCGGACAATTGGAAACATTCAGTACTTC	CASSEARTIGNIQYF
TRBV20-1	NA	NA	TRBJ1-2	TGCAGTGCAAGTGCGGGGGGCTATGGCTACACCTTC	CSASAGGYGYTF
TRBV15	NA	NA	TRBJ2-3	TGTGCCACCAGCAGAGATTTTATCGGGGGCACAGATACGCAGTATTTT	CATSRDFIGGTDTQYF
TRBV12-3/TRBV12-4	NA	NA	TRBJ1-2	TGTGCCAGCAGCCAGGGGCGCGATGGCTACACCTTC	CASSQGRDGYTF
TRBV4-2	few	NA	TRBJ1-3	TGTGCCAGCAGCCCGCCGGCTGGAGGCCTCTCTGGAAACACCATATATTTT	CASSPPAGGLSGNTIYF
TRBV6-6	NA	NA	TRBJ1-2	TGTGCCAGCAGTTACAATCCGGGACCGGGGGATGGCTACACCTTC	CASSYNPGPGDGYTF
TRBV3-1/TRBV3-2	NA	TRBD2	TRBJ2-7	TGTGCCAGCAGCCAAGATCTGGTAGCGGGAGTTTACGAGCAGTACTTC	CASSQDLVAGVYEQYF
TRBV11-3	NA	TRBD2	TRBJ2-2	TGTGCCAGCAGCCGCGGGGGGGCCGGCACCGGGGAGCTGTTTTTT	CASSRGGAGTGELFF
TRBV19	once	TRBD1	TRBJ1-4	TGTGCCAGTACCGACCGAGGGACAGGGGGCGATTATGAAAAACTGTTTTTT	CASTDRGTGGDYEKLFF
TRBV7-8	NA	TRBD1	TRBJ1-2	TGTGCCAGCAGCCACCGACAGGGCGGGCATGGCTACACCTTC	CASSHRQGGHGYTF
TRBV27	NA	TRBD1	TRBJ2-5	TGTGCCAGCAGTTTCGGACAGGGAGGAGAGACCCAGTACTTC	CASSFGQGGETQYF
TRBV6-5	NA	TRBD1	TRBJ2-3	TGTGCCAGCAGTTTAACAGGGGAGCTAGCAGATACGCAGTATTTT	CASSLTGELADTQYF
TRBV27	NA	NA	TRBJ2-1	TGTGCCAGCAGTACACCGGGTGGCGGCTACAATGAGCAGTTCTTC	CASSTPGGGYNEQFF
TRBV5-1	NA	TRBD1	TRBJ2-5	TGCGCCAGCAGCACCACCGGGACAGGGGTGCGAGAGACCCAGTACTTC	CASSTTGTGVRETQYF
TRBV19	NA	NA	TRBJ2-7	TGTGCCAGTAAAGCGCGGGGAACAGGGGAGTCCTACGAGCAGTACTTC	CASKARGTGESYEQYF
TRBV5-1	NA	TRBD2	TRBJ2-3	TGCGCCAGCAGCTTAGCGGGGGGACTGGGCACAGATACGCAGTATTTT	CASSLAGGLGTDTQYF
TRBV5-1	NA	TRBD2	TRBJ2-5	TGCGCCAGCAGCTTGGTAGCGGGAGTGATGGAGACCCAGTACTTC	CASSLVAGVMETQYF
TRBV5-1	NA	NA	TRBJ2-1	TGCGCCAGCAGCTCGGACTTTAACCCCTACAATGAGCAGTTCTTC	CASSSDFNPYNEQFF
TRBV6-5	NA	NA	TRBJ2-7	TGTGCCAGCAGCAGAACAGGGCTCAACGAGCAGTACTTC	CASSRTGLNEQYF
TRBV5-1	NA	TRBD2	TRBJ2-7	TGCGCCAGCAGGTGGGGAGGGGAGTCCTACGAGCAGTACTTC	CASRWGGESYEQYF
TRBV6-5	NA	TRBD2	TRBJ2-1	TGTGCCAGCAGTTGGACTAGCGGGGATGACAATGAGCAGTTCTTC	CASSWTSGDDNEQFF
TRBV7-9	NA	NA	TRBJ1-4	TGTGCCAGCAGCACAACCGGGGGTAATGAAAAACTGTTTTTT	CASSTTGGNEKLFF
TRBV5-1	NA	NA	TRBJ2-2	TGCGCCAGCGGCGAGGGAGAAGGCACCGGGGAGCTGTTTTTT	CASGEGEGTGELFF
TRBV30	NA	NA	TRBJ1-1	TGTGCCTGGAGACGATGGACGGACAAAGCTTTCTTT	CAWRRWTDKAFF
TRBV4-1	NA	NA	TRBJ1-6	TGCGCCAGCAGCCGCGCACAGGAAAATTCACCCCTCCACTTT	CASSRAQENSPLHF
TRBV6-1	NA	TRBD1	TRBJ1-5	TGTGCCAGCAGTGGAGCCCCCACCAAGACAGGGCAAGGCAATCAGCCCCAGCATTTT	CASSGAPTKTGQGNQPQHF
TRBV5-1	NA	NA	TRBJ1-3	TGCGCCAGCAGCCTTACAGGGTTGGGAAACACCATATATTTT	CASSLTGLGNTIYF
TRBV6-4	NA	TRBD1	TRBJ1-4	TGTGCCAGCAGCACGACAGGGAGAGGGGAAAAACTGTTTTTT	CASSTTGRGEKLFF
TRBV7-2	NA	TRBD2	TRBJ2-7	TGTGCCAGCAGCCCCGGACTAGTTCGCTCCTACGAGCAGTACTTC	CASSPGLVRSYEQYF
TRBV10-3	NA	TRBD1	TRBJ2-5	TGTGCCATCAGTGGGGAGAGGGGACAGGGAAAAGAGACCCAGTACTTC	CAISGERGQGKETQYF
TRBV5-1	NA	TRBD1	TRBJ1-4	TGCGCCAGCAGCCCCGGGACAGGGGATGGAACTAATGAAAAACTGTTTTTT	CASSPGTGDGTNEKLFF
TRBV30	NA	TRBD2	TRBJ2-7	TGTGCCTGGACTAGCGGGAGGTCCTACGAGCAGTACTTC	CAWTSGRSYEQYF
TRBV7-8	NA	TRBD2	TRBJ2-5	TGTGCCAGCAGCCGAGCCGGGACTAGCCTAGAGACCCAGTACTTC	CASSRAGTSLETQYF
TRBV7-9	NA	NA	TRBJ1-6	TGTGCCAGCAGCTTAAAAGGGGATTCACCCCTCCACTTT	CASSLKGDSPLHF